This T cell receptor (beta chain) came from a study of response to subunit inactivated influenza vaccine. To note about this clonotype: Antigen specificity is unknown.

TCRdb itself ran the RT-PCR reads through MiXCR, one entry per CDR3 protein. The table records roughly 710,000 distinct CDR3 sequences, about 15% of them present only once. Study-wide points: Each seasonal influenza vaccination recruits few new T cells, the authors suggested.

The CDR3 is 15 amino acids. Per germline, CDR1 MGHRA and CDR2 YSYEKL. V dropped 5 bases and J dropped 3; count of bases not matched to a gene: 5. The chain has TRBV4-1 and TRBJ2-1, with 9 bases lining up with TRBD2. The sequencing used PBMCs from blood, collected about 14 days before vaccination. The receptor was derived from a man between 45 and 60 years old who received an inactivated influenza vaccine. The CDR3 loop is CASSNEAGGYNEQFF. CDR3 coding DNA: TGCGCCAGCAGCAACGAAGCGGGGGGCTACAATGAGCAGTTCTTC.